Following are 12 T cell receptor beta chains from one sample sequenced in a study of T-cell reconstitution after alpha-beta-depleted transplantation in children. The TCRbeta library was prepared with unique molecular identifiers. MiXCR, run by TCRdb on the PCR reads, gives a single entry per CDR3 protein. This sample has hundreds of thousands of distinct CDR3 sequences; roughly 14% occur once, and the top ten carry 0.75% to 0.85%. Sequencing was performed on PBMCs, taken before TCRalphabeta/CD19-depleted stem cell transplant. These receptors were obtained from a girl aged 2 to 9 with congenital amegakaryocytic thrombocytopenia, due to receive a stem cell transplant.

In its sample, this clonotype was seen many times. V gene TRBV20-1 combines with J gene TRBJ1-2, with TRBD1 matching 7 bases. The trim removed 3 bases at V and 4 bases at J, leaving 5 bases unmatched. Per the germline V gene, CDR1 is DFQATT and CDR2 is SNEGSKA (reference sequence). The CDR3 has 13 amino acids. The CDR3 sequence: CSARPTGLYGYTF. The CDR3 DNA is TGCAGTGCTAGGCCGACAGGGCTCTATGGCTACACCTTC.

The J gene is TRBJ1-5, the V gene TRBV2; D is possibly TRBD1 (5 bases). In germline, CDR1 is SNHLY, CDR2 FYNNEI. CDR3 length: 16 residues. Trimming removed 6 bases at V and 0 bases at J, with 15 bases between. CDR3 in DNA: TGTGCCAGCAGGAGGGTGGAGGGGCTTAGCAATCAGCCCCAGCATTTT. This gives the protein CASRRVEGLSNQPQHF.

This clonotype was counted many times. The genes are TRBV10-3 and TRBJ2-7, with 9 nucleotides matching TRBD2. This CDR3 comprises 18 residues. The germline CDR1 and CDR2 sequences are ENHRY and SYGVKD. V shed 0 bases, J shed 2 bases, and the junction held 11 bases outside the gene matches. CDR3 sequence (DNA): TGTGCCATCAGTGAGTCGTTAGGGGCTAGCGGGGAACCCTACGAGCAGTACTTC. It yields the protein CAISESLGASGEPYEQYF.

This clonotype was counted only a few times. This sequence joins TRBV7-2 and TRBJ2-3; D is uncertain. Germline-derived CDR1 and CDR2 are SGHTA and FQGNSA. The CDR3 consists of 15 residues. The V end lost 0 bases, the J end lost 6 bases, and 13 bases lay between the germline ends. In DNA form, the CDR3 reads TGTGCCAGCAGCTTAGCGGATGGTATTACGGATACGCAGTATTTT. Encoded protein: CASSLADGITDTQYF.

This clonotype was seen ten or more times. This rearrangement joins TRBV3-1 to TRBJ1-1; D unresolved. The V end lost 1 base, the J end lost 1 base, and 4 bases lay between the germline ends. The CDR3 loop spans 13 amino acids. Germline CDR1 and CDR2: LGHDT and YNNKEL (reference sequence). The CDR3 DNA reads TGTGCCAGCAGCCAAGGGGAGAACACTGAAGCTTTCTTT. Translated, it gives CASSQGENTEAFF.

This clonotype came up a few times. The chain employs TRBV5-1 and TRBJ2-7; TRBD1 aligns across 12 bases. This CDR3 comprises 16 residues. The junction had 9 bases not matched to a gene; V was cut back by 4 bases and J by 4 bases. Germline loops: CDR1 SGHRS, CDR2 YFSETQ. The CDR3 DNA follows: TGCGCCAGCAGCCCAGCCGGGACAGGGGGCTTTTACGAGCAGTACTTC. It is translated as CASSPAGTGGFYEQYF.

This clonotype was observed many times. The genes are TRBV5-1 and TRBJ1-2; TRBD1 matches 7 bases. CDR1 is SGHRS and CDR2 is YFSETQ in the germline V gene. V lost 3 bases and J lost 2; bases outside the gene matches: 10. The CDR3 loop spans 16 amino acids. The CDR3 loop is CASSSRFEQGNYGYTF. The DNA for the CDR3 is TGCGCCAGCAGCTCACGCTTTGAACAGGGGAACTATGGCTACACCTTC.

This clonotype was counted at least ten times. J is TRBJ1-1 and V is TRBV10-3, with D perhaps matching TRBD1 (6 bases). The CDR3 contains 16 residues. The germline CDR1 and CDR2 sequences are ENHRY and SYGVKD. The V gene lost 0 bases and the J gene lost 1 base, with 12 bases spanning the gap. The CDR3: CAISESKGVANTEAFF. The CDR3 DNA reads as TGTGCCATCAGTGAGTCGAAGGGGGTGGCGAACACTGAAGCTTTCTTT.

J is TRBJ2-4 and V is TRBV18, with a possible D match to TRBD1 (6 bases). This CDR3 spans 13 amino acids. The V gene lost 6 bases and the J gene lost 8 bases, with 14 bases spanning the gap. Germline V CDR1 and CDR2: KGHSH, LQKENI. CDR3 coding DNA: TGTGCCAGCTCCCCTGAGGGGGTGGACATTCAGTACTTC. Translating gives CASSPEGVDIQYF.

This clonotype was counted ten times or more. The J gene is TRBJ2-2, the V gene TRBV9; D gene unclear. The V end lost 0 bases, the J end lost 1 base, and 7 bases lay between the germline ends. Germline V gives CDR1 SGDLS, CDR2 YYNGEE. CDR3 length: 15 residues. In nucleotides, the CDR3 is TGTGCCAGCAGCGTAGAGGGTCAGAACACCGGGGAGCTGTTTTTT. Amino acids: CASSVEGQNTGELFF.

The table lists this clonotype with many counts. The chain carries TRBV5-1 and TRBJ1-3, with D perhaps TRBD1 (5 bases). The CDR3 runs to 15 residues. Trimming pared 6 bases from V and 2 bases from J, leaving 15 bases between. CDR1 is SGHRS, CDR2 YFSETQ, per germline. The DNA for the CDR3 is TGCGCCAGCACGCCCCCCTTAGGGGCTGGAAACACCATATATTTT. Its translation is CASTPPLGAGNTIYF. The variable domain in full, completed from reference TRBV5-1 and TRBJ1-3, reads KAGVTQTPRYLIKTRGQQVTLSCSPISGHRSVSWYQQTPGQGLQFLFEYFSETQRNKGNFPGRFSGRQFSNSRSEMNVSTLELGDSALYLCASTPPLGAGNTIYFGEGSWLTVV.

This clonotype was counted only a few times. CDR3 amino acids: CASPSGLAGYNEQFF. Here the CDR3 DNA reads TGTGCCAGCCCCTCGGGACTAGCGGGCTACAATGAGCAGTTCTTC. The chain carries TRBV12-3 or TRBV12-4 and TRBJ2-1; 12 nucleotides agree with TRBD2. The CDR3 is made up of 15 amino acids. V lost 8 bases to trimming and J lost 3 bases; unmatched junction nucleotides: 5.